A selection of T cell receptor beta chains follows, all from one sample in a study of blood T cell repertoires in COVID-19. Data came from immunoSEQ multiplex PCR; TCRdb stores just in-frame clones and leaves some out. The table records about 200,000 clones, around 90% of them present only once. The sequenced sample was peripheral blood. Receptors originate from a man aged 55 to 70 with acute or convalescent COVID-19. Each CDR3 is given with its conserved first and last residue. The D gene is left open where the match is weak. Only some rows state a clone size, as once, few, many or a class for expanded clones.

J gene: TRBJ1-5
D gene: TRBD1
CDR3 length: 11
V gene: TRBV19
clone size: few
CDR3 protein: CASSDRDRRSF
CDR3 DNA: TGTGCCAGTAGCGACCGGGACAGAAGGAGTTTT

J gene: TRBJ1-6
D gene: .
CDR3 length: 14
V gene: TRBV29-1
clone size: .
CDR3 protein: CSVTHGAGGSPLHF
CDR3 DNA: TGCAGCGTTACCCACGGGGCGGGGGGTTCACCCCTCCACTTT

J gene: TRBJ1-1
D gene: .
CDR3 length: 15
V gene: TRBV6-5
clone size: .
CDR3 protein: CASSYFGGGNTEAFF
CDR3 DNA: TGTGCCAGCAGTTACTTCGGGGGAGGGAACACTGAAGCTTTCTTT

J gene: TRBJ1-1
D gene: .
CDR3 length: 14
V gene: TRBV6-4
clone size: .
CDR3 protein: CASSAGGGNTEAFF
CDR3 DNA: TGTGCCAGCAGTGCTGGGGGAGGGAACACTGAAGCTTTCTTT

J gene: TRBJ2-7
D gene: .
CDR3 length: 16
V gene: TRBV2
clone size: .
CDR3 protein: CASRLQQPAAGYEQYF
CDR3 DNA: TGTGCCAGCAGATTACAACAGCCGGCGGCGGGGTACGAGCAGTACTTC

J gene: TRBJ1-5
D gene: .
CDR3 length: 17
V gene: TRBV6-1
clone size: .
CDR3 protein: CASREPIGQLRNQPQHF
CDR3 DNA: TGTGCCAGCAGGGAACCCATCGGACAGCTCCGCAATCAGCCCCAGCATTTT

J gene: TRBJ2-3
D gene: .
CDR3 length: 15
V gene: TRBV24-1
clone size: .
CDR3 protein: CATSESDRSTDTQYF
CDR3 DNA: TGTGCCACCAGTGAAAGTGACAGGAGCACAGATACGCAGTATTTT

J gene: TRBJ2-1
D gene: .
CDR3 length: 13
V gene: TRBV19
clone size: .
CDR3 protein: CASSIVVGNEQFF
CDR3 DNA: TGTGCCAGTAGTATAGTGGTCGGCAATGAGCAGTTCTTC

J gene: TRBJ2-1
D gene: TRBD2
CDR3 length: 14
V gene: TRBV29-1
clone size: .
CDR3 protein: CSVTGTKPYNEQFF
CDR3 DNA: TGCAGCGTTACCGGGACTAAGCCCTACAATGAGCAGTTCTTC

J gene: TRBJ2-1
D gene: .
CDR3 length: 16
V gene: TRBV28
clone size: .
CDR3 protein: CASPPNQAASYNEQFF
CDR3 DNA: TGTGCCAGCCCACCGAACCAGGCTGCCTCCTACAATGAGCAGTTCTTC

J gene: TRBJ1-4
D gene: .
CDR3 length: 17
V gene: TRBV4-1
clone size: .
CDR3 protein: CASSQPILGSFNEKLFF
CDR3 DNA: TGCGCCAGCAGCCAACCCATTTTGGGCAGTTTTAATGAAAAACTGTTTTTT

J gene: TRBJ2-3
D gene: .
CDR3 length: 16
V gene: TRBV7-3
clone size: .
CDR3 protein: CASSLGQRPPTDTQYF
CDR3 DNA: TGTGCCAGCAGCTTAGGACAGCGACCACCCACAGATACGCAGTATTTT

J gene: TRBJ1-1
D gene: .
CDR3 length: 11
V gene: TRBV29-1
clone size: .
CDR3 protein: CSVALNTEAFF
CDR3 DNA: TGCAGCGTTGCCTTGAACACTGAAGCTTTCTTT

J gene: TRBJ1-6
D gene: TRBD1
CDR3 length: 16
V gene: TRBV15
clone size: .
CDR3 protein: CATSRDRTGGNSPLHF
CDR3 DNA: TGTGCCACCAGCAGAGATCGGACAGGGGGGAATTCACCCCTCCACTTT

J gene: TRBJ2-3
D gene: .
CDR3 length: 14
V gene: TRBV11-3
clone size: once
CDR3 protein: CASSLDGTTDTQYF
CDR3 DNA: TGTGCCAGCAGCTTAGATGGGACTACAGATACGCAGTATTTT

J gene: TRBJ2-6
D gene: TRBD1
CDR3 length: 16
V gene: TRBV30
clone size: once
CDR3 protein: CARRQGASSGANVLTF
CDR3 DNA: TGTGCCCGCAGACAGGGGGCTTCCTCTGGGGCCAACGTCCTGACTTTC

J gene: TRBJ1-5
D gene: .
CDR3 length: 14
V gene: TRBV6-2/TRBV6-3
clone size: .
CDR3 protein: CASSYYFTYQPQHF
CDR3 DNA: TGTGCCAGCAGTTACTACTTTACTTATCAGCCCCAGCATTTT

J gene: TRBJ1-2
D gene: .
CDR3 length: 13
V gene: TRBV10-1
clone size: many
CDR3 protein: CASSAWSNYGYTF
CDR3 DNA: TGCGCCAGCAGTGCGTGGAGTAACTATGGCTACACCTTC

J gene: TRBJ2-3
D gene: TRBD1
CDR3 length: 13
V gene: TRBV13
clone size: few
CDR3 protein: CASSFGTADTQYF
CDR3 DNA: TGTGCCAGCAGCTTCGGGACAGCAGATACGCAGTATTTT

J gene: TRBJ1-2
D gene: .
CDR3 length: 13
V gene: TRBV6-5
clone size: few
CDR3 protein: CASSYSLREGYTF
CDR3 DNA: TGTGCCAGCAGTTACTCTCTCCGTGAGGGCTACACCTTC

J gene: TRBJ2-3
D gene: TRBD2
CDR3 length: 14
V gene: TRBV5-4
clone size: .
CDR3 protein: CASQGRGGTDTQYF
CDR3 DNA: TGTGCCAGCCAAGGGCGGGGGGGCACAGATACGCAGTATTTT

J gene: TRBJ2-5
D gene: .
CDR3 length: 14
V gene: TRBV5-4
clone size: .
CDR3 protein: CASSSWTVQETQYF
CDR3 DNA: TGTGCCAGCAGCTCTTGGACAGTCCAAGAGACCCAGTACTTC

J gene: TRBJ2-7
D gene: .
CDR3 length: 13
V gene: TRBV7-2
clone size: .
CDR3 protein: CASSIPRRYEQYF
CDR3 DNA: TGTGCCAGCAGCATCCCCAGGAGGTACGAGCAGTACTTC

J gene: TRBJ2-5
D gene: TRBD2
CDR3 length: 17
V gene: TRBV4-2
clone size: .
CDR3 protein: CASSQDGTSGGRETQYF
CDR3 DNA: TGTGCCAGCAGCCAAGATGGGACTAGCGGGGGGCGGGAGACCCAGTACTTC

J gene: TRBJ2-5
D gene: .
CDR3 length: 15
V gene: TRBV3-1/TRBV3-2
clone size: .
CDR3 protein: CASSQVLGNQETQYF
CDR3 DNA: TGTGCCAGCAGCCAAGTTCTAGGCAACCAAGAGACCCAGTACTTC

J gene: TRBJ2-3
D gene: .
CDR3 length: 16
V gene: TRBV5-4
clone size: .
CDR3 protein: CASSFSLGQSTDTQYF
CDR3 DNA: TGTGCCAGCAGCTTCTCACTTGGACAGAGCACAGATACGCAGTATTTT

J gene: TRBJ2-3
D gene: TRBD1
CDR3 length: 14
V gene: TRBV7-3
clone size: .
CDR3 protein: CASSLGQGADTQYF
CDR3 DNA: TGTGCCAGCAGCCTGGGACAGGGGGCAGATACGCAGTATTTT

J gene: TRBJ1-1
D gene: .
CDR3 length: 16
V gene: TRBV4-2
clone size: .
CDR3 protein: CASSQDGGRGNTEAFF
CDR3 DNA: TGTGCCAGCAGCCAAGATGGGGGGAGGGGGAACACTGAAGCTTTCTTT

J gene: TRBJ2-3
D gene: .
CDR3 length: 14
V gene: TRBV2
clone size: .
CDR3 protein: CASLKAGSTDTQYF
CDR3 DNA: TGTGCCAGTCTTAAGGCAGGGAGCACAGATACGCAGTATTTT

J gene: TRBJ2-1
D gene: TRBD2
CDR3 length: 18
V gene: TRBV27
clone size: .
CDR3 protein: CASSSLLGLAGGQNEQFF
CDR3 DNA: TGTGCCAGCAGTTCCCTACTCGGACTAGCGGGGGGGCAGAATGAGCAGTTCTTC

J gene: TRBJ1-4
D gene: TRBD1
CDR3 length: 15
V gene: TRBV4-1
clone size: .
CDR3 protein: CASSQEGQGAMFLFF
CDR3 DNA: TGCGCCAGCAGCCAAGAAGGGCAGGGGGCCATGTTTCTGTTTTTT

J gene: TRBJ2-3
D gene: TRBD2
CDR3 length: 14
V gene: TRBV7-7
clone size: .
CDR3 protein: CASSPTSGADTQYF
CDR3 DNA: TGTGCCAGCAGCCCTACTAGCGGGGCAGATACGCAGTATTTT

J gene: TRBJ2-3
D gene: .
CDR3 length: 13
V gene: TRBV13
clone size: .
CDR3 protein: CASRISGTDTQYF
CDR3 DNA: TGTGCCAGCAGAATTAGCGGCACAGATACGCAGTATTTT

J gene: TRBJ1-1
D gene: .
CDR3 length: 15
V gene: TRBV6-5
clone size: .
CDR3 protein: CASSYTLTGGTEAFF
CDR3 DNA: TGTGCCAGCAGTTACACCCTAACCGGGGGGACTGAAGCTTTCTTT

J gene: TRBJ2-5
D gene: TRBD1
CDR3 length: 15
V gene: TRBV2
clone size: .
CDR3 protein: CASSEDRGVQETQYF
CDR3 DNA: TGTGCCAGCAGTGAAGACAGGGGCGTTCAAGAGACCCAGTACTTC

J gene: TRBJ2-3
D gene: .
CDR3 length: 15
V gene: TRBV21-1
clone size: .
CDR3 protein: CASSQGTAAQDTQYF
CDR3 DNA: TGTGCCAGCAGCCAAGGGACAGCAGCACAAGATACGCAGTATTTT

J gene: TRBJ2-7
D gene: .
CDR3 length: 14
V gene: TRBV6-5
clone size: .
CDR3 protein: CASTRRGYAYEQYF
CDR3 DNA: TGTGCCAGCACCAGGAGAGGGTATGCCTACGAGCAGTACTTC

J gene: TRBJ2-6
D gene: .
CDR3 length: 14
V gene: TRBV2
clone size: .
CDR3 protein: CASQRQRGANVLTF
CDR3 DNA: TGTGCCAGCCAACGACAGAGGGGGGCCAACGTCCTGACTTTC

J gene: TRBJ1-1
D gene: TRBD1
CDR3 length: 15
V gene: TRBV5-1
clone size: few
CDR3 protein: CASSRGQAGNTEAFF
CDR3 DNA: TGCGCCAGCAGCCGAGGACAGGCCGGGAACACTGAAGCTTTCTTT

J gene: TRBJ1-2
D gene: TRBD1
CDR3 length: 15
V gene: TRBV4-1
clone size: once
CDR3 protein: CASSQTGTGNYGYTF
CDR3 DNA: TGCGCCAGCAGCCAAACCGGGACAGGGAACTATGGCTACACCTTC

J gene: TRBJ2-1
D gene: .
CDR3 length: 18
V gene: TRBV11-3
clone size: .
CDR3 protein: CASSLDIGAHPSYNEQFF
CDR3 DNA: TGTGCCAGCAGCTTAGATATTGGGGCTCACCCCTCCTACAATGAGCAGTTCTTC

J gene: TRBJ2-3
D gene: .
CDR3 length: 13
V gene: TRBV30
clone size: .
CDR3 protein: CAWTRGVPDTQYF
CDR3 DNA: TGTGCCTGGACCAGGGGGGTTCCAGATACGCAGTATTTT

J gene: TRBJ2-5
D gene: TRBD2
CDR3 length: 17
V gene: TRBV5-6
clone size: .
CDR3 protein: CASSLGASGGPRQTQYF
CDR3 DNA: TGTGCCAGCAGCTTGGGGGCGAGCGGGGGCCCCCGCCAGACCCAGTACTTC

J gene: TRBJ1-1
D gene: .
CDR3 length: 11
V gene: TRBV20-1
clone size: .
CDR3 protein: CSARVGGGAFF
CDR3 DNA: TGCAGTGCTAGAGTGGGGGGTGGGGCTTTCTTT

J gene: TRBJ2-7
D gene: TRBD1
CDR3 length: 13
V gene: TRBV19
clone size: .
CDR3 protein: CASGDRGGSEQYF
CDR3 DNA: TGTGCCAGTGGGGACAGGGGCGGGAGCGAGCAGTACTTC

J gene: TRBJ2-7
D gene: .
CDR3 length: 16
V gene: TRBV7-8
clone size: .
CDR3 protein: CASSLVLRGSSGEQYF
CDR3 DNA: TGTGCCAGCAGCTTAGTCCTAAGGGGGTCCTCCGGCGAGCAGTACTTC

J gene: TRBJ1-3
D gene: .
CDR3 length: 15
V gene: TRBV28
clone size: .
CDR3 protein: CASTMTVSSGNTIYF
CDR3 DNA: TGTGCCAGCACTATGACAGTCAGCTCTGGAAACACCATATATTTT

J gene: TRBJ2-2
D gene: .
CDR3 length: 16
V gene: TRBV9
clone size: .
CDR3 protein: CASRGGDKGATGELFF
CDR3 DNA: TGTGCCAGCAGGGGGGGAGACAAAGGAGCCACCGGGGAGCTGTTTTTT

J gene: TRBJ2-7
D gene: TRBD1
CDR3 length: 15
V gene: TRBV7-9
clone size: few
CDR3 protein: CASSLGTGGNYEQYF
CDR3 DNA: TGTGCCAGCAGCTTAGGGACAGGGGGCAACTACGAGCAGTACTTC

J gene: TRBJ1-3
D gene: .
CDR3 length: 15
V gene: TRBV7-2
clone size: .
CDR3 protein: CASCPGPSSGNTIYF
CDR3 DNA: TGTGCCAGCTGCCCGGGTCCAAGCTCTGGAAACACCATATATTTT

J gene: TRBJ2-1
D gene: TRBD2
CDR3 length: 16
V gene: TRBV18
clone size: .
CDR3 protein: CASSPQGLAGGNEQFF
CDR3 DNA: TGTGCCAGCTCACCTCAAGGACTAGCGGGGGGCAATGAGCAGTTCTTC

J gene: TRBJ1-1
D gene: TRBD1
CDR3 length: 16
V gene: TRBV6-6
clone size: few
CDR3 protein: CASSPRQGAWGTEAFF
CDR3 DNA: TGTGCCAGCAGTCCCAGACAGGGGGCATGGGGCACTGAAGCTTTCTTT

J gene: TRBJ1-2
D gene: .
CDR3 length: 13
V gene: TRBV12-3/TRBV12-4
clone size: .
CDR3 protein: CASSLGGGNGYTF
CDR3 DNA: TGTGCCAGCAGCCTCGGGGGAGGTAATGGCTACACCTTC

J gene: TRBJ1-4
D gene: .
CDR3 length: 17
V gene: TRBV15
clone size: .
CDR3 protein: CATSRDVWTARIEKLFF
CDR3 DNA: TGTGCCACCAGCAGAGATGTTTGGACAGCGAGGATTGAAAAACTGTTTTTT

J gene: TRBJ1-2
D gene: TRBD1
CDR3 length: 17
V gene: TRBV19
clone size: .
CDR3 protein: CATAPRTGRISNYGYTF
CDR3 DNA: TGTGCCACCGCACCTCGGACAGGGCGAATCTCTAACTATGGCTACACCTTC

J gene: TRBJ1-4
D gene: .
CDR3 length: 16
V gene: TRBV6-5
clone size: .
CDR3 protein: CASSYSPGLNNEKLFF
CDR3 DNA: TGTGCCAGCAGTTATTCGCCCGGTCTAAATAATGAAAAACTGTTTTTT

J gene: TRBJ1-4
D gene: .
CDR3 length: 15
V gene: TRBV19
clone size: few
CDR3 protein: CASIQGGAGPEKLFF
CDR3 DNA: TGTGCCAGTATTCAAGGGGGAGCAGGTCCTGAAAAACTGTTTTTT

J gene: TRBJ1-3
D gene: .
CDR3 length: 15
V gene: TRBV7-3
clone size: .
CDR3 protein: CASSLTGEVGNTIYF
CDR3 DNA: TGTGCCAGCAGCTTAACAGGGGAGGTTGGAAACACCATATATTTT

J gene: TRBJ1-2
D gene: .
CDR3 length: 15
V gene: TRBV6-5
clone size: .
CDR3 protein: CASSTGGGGNYGYTF
CDR3 DNA: TGTGCCAGCAGTACCGGGGGAGGGGGTAACTATGGCTACACCTTC

J gene: TRBJ1-4
D gene: .
CDR3 length: 16
V gene: TRBV2
clone size: few
CDR3 protein: CASGRYRENYNEKLFF
CDR3 DNA: TGTGCCAGCGGACGATACCGGGAAAACTATAATGAAAAACTGTTTTTT